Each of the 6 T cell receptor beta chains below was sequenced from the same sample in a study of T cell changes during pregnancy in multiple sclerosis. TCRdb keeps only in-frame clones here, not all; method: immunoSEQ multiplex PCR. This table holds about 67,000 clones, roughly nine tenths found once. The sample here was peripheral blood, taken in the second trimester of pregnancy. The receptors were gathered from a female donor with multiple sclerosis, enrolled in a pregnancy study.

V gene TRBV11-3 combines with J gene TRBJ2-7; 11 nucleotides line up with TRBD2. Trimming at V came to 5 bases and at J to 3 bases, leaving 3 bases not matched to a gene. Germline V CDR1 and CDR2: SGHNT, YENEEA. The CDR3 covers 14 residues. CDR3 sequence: CASSPGTSGYEQYF. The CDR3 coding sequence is TGTGCCAGCAGCCCCGGGACTAGCGGCTACGAGCAGTACTTC.

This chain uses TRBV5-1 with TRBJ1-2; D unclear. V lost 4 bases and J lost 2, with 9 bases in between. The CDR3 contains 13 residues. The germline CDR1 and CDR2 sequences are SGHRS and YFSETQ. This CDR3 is CASSRWENYGYTF. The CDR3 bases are TGCGCCAGCAGCCGCTGGGAGAACTATGGCTACACCTTC.

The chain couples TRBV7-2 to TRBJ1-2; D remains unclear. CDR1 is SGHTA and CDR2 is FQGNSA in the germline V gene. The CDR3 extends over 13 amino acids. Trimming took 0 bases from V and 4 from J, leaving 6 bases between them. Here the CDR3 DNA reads TGTGCCAGCAGCTTAGCGGCAGTCTATGGCTACACCTTC. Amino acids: CASSLAAVYGYTF.

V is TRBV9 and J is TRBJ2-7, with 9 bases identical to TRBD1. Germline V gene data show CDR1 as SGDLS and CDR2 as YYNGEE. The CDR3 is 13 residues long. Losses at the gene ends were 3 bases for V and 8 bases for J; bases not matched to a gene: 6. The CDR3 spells CASSAPDRGKQYF. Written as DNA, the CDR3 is TGTGCCAGCAGCGCCCCGGACAGGGGAAAGCAGTACTTC.

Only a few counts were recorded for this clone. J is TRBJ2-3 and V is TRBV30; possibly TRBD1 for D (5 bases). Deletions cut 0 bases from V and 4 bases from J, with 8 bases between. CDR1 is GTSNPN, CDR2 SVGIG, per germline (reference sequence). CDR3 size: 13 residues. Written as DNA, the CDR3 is TGTGCCTGGAGTGTACAGGTCGCAGATACGCAGTATTTT. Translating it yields CAWSVQVADTQYF. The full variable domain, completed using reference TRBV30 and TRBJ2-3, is SQTIHQWPATLVQPVGSPLSLECTVEGTSNPNLYWYRQAAGRGLQLLFYSVGIGQISSEVPQNLSASRPQDRQFILSSKKLLLSDSGFYLCAWSVQVADTQYFGPGTRLTVL.

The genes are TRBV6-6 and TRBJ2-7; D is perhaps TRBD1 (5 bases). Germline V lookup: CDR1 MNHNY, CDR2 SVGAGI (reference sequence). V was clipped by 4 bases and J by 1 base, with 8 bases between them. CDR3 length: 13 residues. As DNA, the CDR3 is TGTGCCAGCAGTTCAGGGTTTTCCTACGAGCAGTACTTC. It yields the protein CASSSGFSYEQYF.